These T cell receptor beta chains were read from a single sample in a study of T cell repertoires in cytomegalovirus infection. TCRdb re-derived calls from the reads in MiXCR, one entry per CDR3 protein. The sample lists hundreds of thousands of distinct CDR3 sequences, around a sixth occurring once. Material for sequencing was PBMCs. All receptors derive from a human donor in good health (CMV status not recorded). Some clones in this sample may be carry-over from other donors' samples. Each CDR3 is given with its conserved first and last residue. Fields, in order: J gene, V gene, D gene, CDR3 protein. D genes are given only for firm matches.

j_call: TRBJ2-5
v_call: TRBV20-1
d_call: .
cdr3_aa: CSVQGGGEGQETQYF

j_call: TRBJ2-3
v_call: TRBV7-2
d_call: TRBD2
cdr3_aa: CASSWRLAGDTDTQYF

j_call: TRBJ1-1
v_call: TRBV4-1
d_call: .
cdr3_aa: CASSQDGGRNTEAFF

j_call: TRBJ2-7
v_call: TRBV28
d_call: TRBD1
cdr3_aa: CASSSGQAGEQYF

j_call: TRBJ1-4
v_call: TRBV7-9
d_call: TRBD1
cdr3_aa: CASSQATGDNEKLFF

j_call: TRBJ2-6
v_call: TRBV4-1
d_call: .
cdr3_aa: CASSQPRGLTGANVLTF

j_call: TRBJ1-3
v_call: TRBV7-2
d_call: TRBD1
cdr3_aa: CASSLGTGLGNTIYF

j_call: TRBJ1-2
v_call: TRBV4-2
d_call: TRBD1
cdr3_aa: CASSQLMTGDNYGYTF

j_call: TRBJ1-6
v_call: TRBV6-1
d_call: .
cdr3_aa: CASSELGARENSPLHF

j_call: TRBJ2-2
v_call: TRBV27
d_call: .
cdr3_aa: CASISTGGLNTGELFF

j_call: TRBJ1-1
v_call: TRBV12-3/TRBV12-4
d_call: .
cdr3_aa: CASSLREGRGNTEAFF

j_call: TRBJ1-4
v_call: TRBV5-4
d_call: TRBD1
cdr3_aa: CASSLTGVGDEKLFF

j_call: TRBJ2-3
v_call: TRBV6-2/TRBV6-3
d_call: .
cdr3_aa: CASSELGTPLGADTQYF

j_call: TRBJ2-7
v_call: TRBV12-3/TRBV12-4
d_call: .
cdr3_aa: CASSLILVGEQYF

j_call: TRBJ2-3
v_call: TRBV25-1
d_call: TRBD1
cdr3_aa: CASSEYSQGARGTDTQYF

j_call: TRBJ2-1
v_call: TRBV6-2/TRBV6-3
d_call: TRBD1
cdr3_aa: CASSWARGRDEQFF

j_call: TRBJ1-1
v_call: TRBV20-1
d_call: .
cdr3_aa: CSAPMGARAEAFF

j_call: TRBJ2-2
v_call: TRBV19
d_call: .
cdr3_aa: CASSIDGFTGELFF

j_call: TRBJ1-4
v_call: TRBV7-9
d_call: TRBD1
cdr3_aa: CASSLHRDRATGKLFF

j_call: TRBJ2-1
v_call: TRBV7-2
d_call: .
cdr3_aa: CASSLARGLRDEQFF

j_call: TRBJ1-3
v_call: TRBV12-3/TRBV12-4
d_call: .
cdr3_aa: CASSLFSSGRGNTIYF

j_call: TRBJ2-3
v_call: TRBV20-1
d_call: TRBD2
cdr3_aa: CSARNSGGGDTQYF

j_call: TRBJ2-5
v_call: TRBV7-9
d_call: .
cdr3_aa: CASSPQQQTQETQYF

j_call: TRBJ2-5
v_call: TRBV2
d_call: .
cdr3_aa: CASKAIGETQYF

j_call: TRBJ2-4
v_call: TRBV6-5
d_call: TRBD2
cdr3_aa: CASSYDGGGSDIQYF

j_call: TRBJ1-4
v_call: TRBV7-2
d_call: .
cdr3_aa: CASSLSGRGHLNRGEKLFF

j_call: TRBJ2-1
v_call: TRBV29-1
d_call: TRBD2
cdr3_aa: CSVRTSSPVEQFF

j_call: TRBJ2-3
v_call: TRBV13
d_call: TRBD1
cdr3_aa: CASSHFSVRDRGTDTQYF

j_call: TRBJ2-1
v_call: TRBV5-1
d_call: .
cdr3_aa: CASSLTVVGPFGNEQFF

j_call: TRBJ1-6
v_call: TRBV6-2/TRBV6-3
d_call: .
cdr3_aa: CASSSNDNSPLHF

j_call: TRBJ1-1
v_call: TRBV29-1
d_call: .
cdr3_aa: CSVELGEAFF

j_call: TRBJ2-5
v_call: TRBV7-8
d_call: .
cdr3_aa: CASSLEVGKLETQYF

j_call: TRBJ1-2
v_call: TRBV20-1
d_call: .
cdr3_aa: CSARGGSYYGYTF

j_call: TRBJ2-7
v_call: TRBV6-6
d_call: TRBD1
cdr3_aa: CASCSGGSYEQYF

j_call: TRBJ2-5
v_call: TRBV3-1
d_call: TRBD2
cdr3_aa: CASSQGLAGIQETQYF

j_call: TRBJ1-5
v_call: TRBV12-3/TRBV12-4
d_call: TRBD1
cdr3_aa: CASSVPEFITGARRGNQPQHF

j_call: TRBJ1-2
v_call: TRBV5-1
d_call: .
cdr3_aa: CASSLASGGNYGYTF

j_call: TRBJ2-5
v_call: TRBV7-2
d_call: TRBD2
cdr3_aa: CASSQALAGGQETQYF

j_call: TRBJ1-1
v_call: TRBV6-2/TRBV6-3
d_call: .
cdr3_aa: CASSYLVMNTEAFF

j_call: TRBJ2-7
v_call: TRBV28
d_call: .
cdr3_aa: CASRWRGPMYF

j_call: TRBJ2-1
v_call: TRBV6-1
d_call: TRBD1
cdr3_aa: CASSGRPGQPSSYNEQFF